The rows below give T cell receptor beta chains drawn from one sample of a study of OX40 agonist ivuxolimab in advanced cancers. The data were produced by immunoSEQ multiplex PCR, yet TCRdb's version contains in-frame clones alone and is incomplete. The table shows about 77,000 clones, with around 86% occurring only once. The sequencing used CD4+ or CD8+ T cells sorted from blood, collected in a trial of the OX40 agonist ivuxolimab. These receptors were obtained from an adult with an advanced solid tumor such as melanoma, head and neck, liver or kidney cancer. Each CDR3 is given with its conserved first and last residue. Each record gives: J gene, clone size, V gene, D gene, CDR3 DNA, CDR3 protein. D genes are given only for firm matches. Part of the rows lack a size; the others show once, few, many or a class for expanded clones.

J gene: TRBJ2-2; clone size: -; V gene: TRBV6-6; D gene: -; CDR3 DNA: TGTGCCAGCAGTTTTACGCCCTTGGGTGGGGAGCTGTTTTTT; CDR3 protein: CASSFTPLGGELFF
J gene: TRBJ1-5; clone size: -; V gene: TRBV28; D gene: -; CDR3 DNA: TGTGCCAGCAGCCCCATCCGGGGGGGTAGCAATCAGCCCCAGCATTTT; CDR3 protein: CASSPIRGGSNQPQHF
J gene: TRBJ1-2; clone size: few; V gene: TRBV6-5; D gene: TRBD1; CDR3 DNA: TGTGCCAGCAGTTACTTACGGACAGGGGGCGGTTATGGCTACACCTTC; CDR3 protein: CASSYLRTGGGYGYTF
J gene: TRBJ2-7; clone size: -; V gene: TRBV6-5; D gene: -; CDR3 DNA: TGTGCCAGCGGCTCGGACAGCTCCTACGAGCAGTACTTC; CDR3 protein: CASGSDSSYEQYF
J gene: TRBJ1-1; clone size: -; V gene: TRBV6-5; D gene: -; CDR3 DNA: TGTGCCAGCAAGTTGGGCACTGAAGCTTTCTTT; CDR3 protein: CASKLGTEAFF
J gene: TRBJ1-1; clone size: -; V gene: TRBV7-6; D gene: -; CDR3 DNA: TGTGCCAGCAGCTTAATAGCGGCGGACTTTCCTGAAGCTTTCTTT; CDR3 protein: CASSLIAADFPEAFF
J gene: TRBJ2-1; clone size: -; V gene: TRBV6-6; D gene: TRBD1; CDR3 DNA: TGTGCCAGCAGTTTGGACAGGGGGTTTAGGTTCTTC; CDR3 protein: CASSLDRGFRFF
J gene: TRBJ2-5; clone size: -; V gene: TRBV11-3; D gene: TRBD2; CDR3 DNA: TGTGCCAGCAGCTCTAGCGGGGAGACCCAGTACTTC; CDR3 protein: CASSSSGETQYF
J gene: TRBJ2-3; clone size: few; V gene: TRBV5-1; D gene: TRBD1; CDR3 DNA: TGCGCCAGCAGCGATGGACAGGGGAAAACAGATACGCAGTATTTT; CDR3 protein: CASSDGQGKTDTQYF
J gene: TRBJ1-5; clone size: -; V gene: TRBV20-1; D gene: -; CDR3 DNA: TGCAGTGCTAAGCAGCCCCGGCATTTT; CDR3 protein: CSAKQPRHF
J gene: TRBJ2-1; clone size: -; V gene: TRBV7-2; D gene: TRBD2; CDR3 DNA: TGTGCCAGCAGCTCTAGCGGGGGGGCTTCCTACAATGAGCAGTTCTTC; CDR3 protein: CASSSSGGASYNEQFF
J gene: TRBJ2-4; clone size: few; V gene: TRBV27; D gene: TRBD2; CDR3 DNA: TGTGCCAGCAGTTCCACTATGGGCGGGGGGCATCTAGCCAAAAACATTCAGTACTTC; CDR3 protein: CASSSTMGGGHLAKNIQYF
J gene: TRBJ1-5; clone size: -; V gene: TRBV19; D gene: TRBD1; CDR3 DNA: TGTGCCAGTAGGTTGGGGGACAGGGGTCAGCCCCAGCATTTT; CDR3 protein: CASRLGDRGQPQHF
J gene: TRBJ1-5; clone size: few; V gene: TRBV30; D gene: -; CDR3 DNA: TGTGCCTGGAGTGTGGGCGGCCATGGCAATCAGCCCCAGCATTTT; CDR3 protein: CAWSVGGHGNQPQHF
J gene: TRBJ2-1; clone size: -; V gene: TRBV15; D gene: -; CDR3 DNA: TGTGCCACCGGACAGACGAGCTCCTACAATGAGCAGTTCTTC; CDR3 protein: CATGQTSSYNEQFF
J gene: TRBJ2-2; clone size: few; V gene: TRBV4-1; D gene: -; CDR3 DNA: TGCGCCAGCAGCCAAGGGTTACAGACCGGGGAGCTGTTTTTT; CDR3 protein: CASSQGLQTGELFF
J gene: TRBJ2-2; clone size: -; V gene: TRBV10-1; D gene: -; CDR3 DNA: TGCGCCAGCAGGATGGATGAAGTCGGGGAGCTGTTTTTT; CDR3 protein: CASRMDEVGELFF
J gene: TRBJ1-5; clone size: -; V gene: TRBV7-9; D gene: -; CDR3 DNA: TGTGCCAGCAGCTTAGCAATGACCGGGGCCCCAAATCAGCCCCAGCATTTT; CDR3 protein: CASSLAMTGAPNQPQHF
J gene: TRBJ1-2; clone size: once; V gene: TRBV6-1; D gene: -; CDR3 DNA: TGTGCCAGCACCGGGGGACTCTATGGCTACACCTTC; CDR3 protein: CASTGGLYGYTF
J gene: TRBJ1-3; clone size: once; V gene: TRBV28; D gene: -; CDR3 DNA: TGTGCCAGCAGTGTCATTGGAAACACCATATATTTT; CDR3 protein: CASSVIGNTIYF
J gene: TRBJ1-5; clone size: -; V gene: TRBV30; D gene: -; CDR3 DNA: TGTGCCTGGAGTGCCTCCCCCAAATTTGGGGGCAATCAGCCCCAGCATTTT; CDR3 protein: CAWSASPKFGGNQPQHF
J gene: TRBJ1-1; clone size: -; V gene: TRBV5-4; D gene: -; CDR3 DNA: TGTGCCAGCAGCCAAGCTAGGGGAACAAAAATGAACACTGAAGCTTTCTTT; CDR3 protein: CASSQARGTKMNTEAFF